The 13 T cell receptor beta chains listed next were all sequenced from one sample in a study of cytomegalovirus exposure and HLA in healthy donors. It was with 60 Vbeta and 13 Jbeta primers that the PCR ran. Sequenced by immunoSEQ multiplex PCR; TCRdb stores in-frame clones only, minus some. The sample includes roughly 100,000 clones, 75% to 85% seen only once; the top ten take about 3.4%. Sequenced: PBMCs. These receptors all stem from a man younger than 45 in good health and CMV-seropositive.

The chain recombines TRBV5-4 with TRBJ1-4, with a weak D call TRBD1 (6 bases). This CDR3 is 15 amino acids long. V lost 5 bases and J lost 3, with 14 bases in between. Germline V gene lookup returns CDR1 SGHNT and CDR2 YYREEE (reference sequence). The CDR3 coding sequence is TGTGCCAGCAGTCACAGGGCAGGGGCTAATGAAAAACTGTTTTTT. This codes for CASSHRAGANEKLFF.

This clone was seen once. The chain employs TRBV27 and TRBJ1-2, with 9 bases identical to TRBD1. The CDR3 contains 14 residues. Germline values: CDR1 MNHEY, CDR2 SMNVEV (reference sequence). The junction had 6 bases not matched to a gene; V was cut back by 4 bases and J by 6 bases. The CDR3 region has the DNA TGTGCCAGCAGTTCGCCGGGACAGGGACATGGCTACACCTTC. Amino acid sequence: CASSSPGQGHGYTF.

This chain uses TRBV28 with TRBJ1-4, with 8 bases that match TRBD1. There are 15 residues in the CDR3. Germline V gives CDR1 MDHEN, CDR2 SYDVKM. The V segment lost 6 bases and the J segment 4 bases; nucleotides outside the gene matches: 7. The CDR3 spells CASSPTGEGNEKLFF. CDR3 DNA: TGTGCCAGCAGCCCGACAGGGGAGGGTAATGAAAAACTGTTTTTT.

J is TRBJ2-2 and V is TRBV27, with 8 bases identical to TRBD2. Germline trimming cut 6 bases from V and 6 bases from J; bases unmatched to any gene: 0. This CDR3 has 12 residues. Looked up from germline, CDR1 is MNHEY and CDR2 is SMNVEV (reference sequence). CDR3 bases: TGTGCCAGCAGAGCGGGGGCCGGGGAGCTGTTTTTT. Its translation: CASRAGAGELFF.

This clone was recorded once. The chain is built from TRBV10-3 and TRBJ2-5, with TRBD2 identical over 9 bases. This CDR3 spans 15 amino acids. Germline CDR1 reads ENHRY; CDR2 reads SYGVKD. Losses at the gene ends were 5 bases for V and 4 bases for J; bases not matched to a gene: 8. This CDR3 reads CAISQIGAGGETQYF. Here the CDR3 DNA reads TGTGCCATCAGTCAAATCGGAGCGGGAGGAGAGACCCAGTACTTC.

The V gene is TRBV12-5, the J gene TRBJ2-2, with D possibly being TRBD1 (6 bases). Trimming shortened V by 1 base and J by 5 bases, and 11 bases separated the two germline ends. CDR1 and CDR2 (germline): LGHNT, FRNRAP. This CDR3 is 15 amino acids long. CDR3 in DNA: TGTGCTAGTGGTTTGGAAGGGGGTTGGACCGGGGAGCTGTTTTTT. Residues: CASGLEGGWTGELFF. The variable domain in full, completed from reference TRBV12-5 and TRBJ2-2, reads DARVTQTPRHKVTEMGQEVTMRCQPILGHNTVFWYRQTMMQGLELLAYFRNRAPLDDSGMPKDRFSAEMPDATLATLKIQPSEPRDSAVYFCASGLEGGWTGELFFGEGSRLTVL.

This clone was seen a single time. The J gene is TRBJ1-4, the V gene TRBV14, with a possible D match to TRBD1 (6 bases). Trimming left V 4 bases short and J 7 bases short, with 16 bases between. The CDR3 is made up of 15 amino acids. CDR1 is SGHDN, CDR2 FVKESK, per germline. In DNA, the CDR3 is TGTGCCAGCAGCCTGAGGGCAGGGGCTGGTGAAAAACTGTTTTTT. Translating it yields CASSLRAGAGEKLFF.

The gene calls are TRBV7-9 and TRBJ1-4, with 7 bases identical to TRBD1. This CDR3 is built from 15 residues. CDR1 is SEHNR, CDR2 FQNEAQ, per germline (reference sequence). V lost 5 bases and J lost 4; bases outside the gene matches: 7. The CDR3 DNA sequence: TGTGCCAGCAGCCCGCGCGGGACAGTTAATGAAAAACTGTTTTTT. Translated: CASSPRGTVNEKLFF.

V usage is TRBV19 and J usage is TRBJ1-1; 7 bases line up with TRBD1. The CDR3 has 15 residues. Germline V CDR1 and CDR2: LNHDA, SQIVND (reference sequence). V shed 5 bases, J shed 2 bases, and the junction held 8 bases outside the gene matches. The CDR3 DNA sequence: TGTGCCAGTAGTGACCAGGGGGGAGGAAACACTGAAGCTTTCTTT. This encodes CASSDQGGGNTEAFF.

This clone was detected a few times. The rearrangement links TRBV5-6 to TRBJ1-4; TRBD1 matches at 8 bases. V shed 3 bases and J 7 bases; nucleotides not matched to a gene: 8. The CDR3 is 15 residues long. Germline assignment: CDR1 SGHDT and CDR2 YYEEEE. The chain's CDR3 is CASSSQGEFAEKLFF. The CDR3, as DNA: TGTGCCAGCAGCTCACAGGGGGAGTTTGCTGAAAAACTGTTTTTT.

V and J are TRBV5-1 and TRBJ1-3, with D perhaps matching TRBD1 (6 bases). This CDR3 has 17 amino acids. The germline CDR1 and CDR2 sequences are SGHRS and YFSETQ. With 6 bases removed from V and 4 bases from J, the gap between germline ends came to 23 bases. The CDR3 DNA reads TGCGCCAGCAACGATCTGGGACACATTACGGGCGGAAACACCATATATTTT. Amino acid sequence: CASNDLGHITGGNTIYF.

The chain has TRBV5-1 and TRBJ1-1; no reliable D call. V lost 0 bases, J lost 1 base, and 7 bases lay in between. This CDR3 is built from 14 residues. Germline values: CDR1 SGHRS, CDR2 YFSETQ. CDR3 coding DNA: TGCGCCAGCAGCTTGGTCTTCGGGAACACTGAAGCTTTCTTT. It is translated as CASSLVFGNTEAFF.

This clone was recorded only once. The chain carries TRBV5-4 and TRBJ2-2, with a weak D call TRBD2 (6 bases). The CDR3 contains 16 residues. Germline-derived CDR1 and CDR2 are SGHNT and YYREEE (reference sequence). The V and J ends lost 4 bases and 6 bases respectively, with 19 bases between them. DNA for the CDR3: TGTGCCAGCAGCCCGCGGGGCCAGAGCGGATCCGGGGAGCTGTTTTTT. This translates into CASSPRGQSGSGELFF. Together with reference TRBV5-4 and TRBJ2-2, the CDR3 gives the full variable domain: ETGVTQSPTHLIKTRGQQVTLRCSSQSGHNTVSWYQQALGQGPQFIFQYYREEENGRGNFPPRFSGLQFPNYSSELNVNALELDDSALYLCASSPRGQSGSGELFFGEGSRLTVL.